Sequencing of this TCR beta chain was carried out in a study of blood T cell repertoires in COVID-19 (dated by TCRdb to the early 2020s). At the level of the whole study: Samples from collaborators originated in the United States, Italy and Spain and spanned both the acute and convalescent phases of COVID-19. The prospective study material was composed of cDNA or gDNA derived from T cells, B-cell-depleted T cells, or PBMCs. Deeply sampled blood TCRbeta repertoires from subjects exposed to, actively infected with, or recovered from COVID-19 were included in the dataset. The repertoires were released in a freely available public database meant as a resource for research on the immune response to SARS-CoV-2. Samples were obtained from the ongoing ImmuneRACE study (first 160 participants) and from about 1,300 subjects provided by 6 global collaborators. Sample metadata almost always included a de-identified subject ID, COVID-19 status, age in years and sex. HLA class I and class II types, where available, came from metadata supplied by the sample provider rather than from assay-based typing. Findings and caveats that apply to the study as a whole: Clinical and demographic metadata were provided uncurated, with the amount varying by source and participant.

A second Seattle source provided samples from volunteer blood donors who had recovered from COVID-19. Each collaborating institution followed its own protocols to collect whole blood in K2EDTA tubes. For TCRbeta analysis, collaborators shipped samples as frozen whole blood, isolated PBMCs, or DNA extracted from either of those sample types. Comment on this clone: Its antigen is unknown. No qualities accompany the bases; no much larger clone lies one base away.

There are 15 amino acids in the CDR3, from cysteine to phenylalanine inclusive. The kept DNA is CDR3 alone, 45 bases in frame from the first base. CDR1 and CDR2 are drawn from the germline V gene: SGHTA, FQGNSA. Trimming accounts for 5 bases at V and 3 bases at J, while the number of junction bases matched to no gene is 5. TCRbeta CDR3 regions were amplified from genomic DNA using the immunoSEQ Assay, a bias-controlled multiplex PCR. Regarding the original processing steps: The number of nucleated cells in each sample was estimated by amplification of reference gene primers within the assay. To quantify the absolute abundance of each unique TCRbeta CDR3 rearrangement, sequence reads were collapsed and filtered. For each sample, productive Simpson clonality was calculated as the square root of Simpson's diversity index across productive rearrangements. TCRdb's version of the immuneACCESS table is confined to in-frame rearrangements and falls short of the full clone set. An unresolved V gene accounts for under half of the shortfall where checked; the remainder is of unknown origin. For V, J and clone size, that table is used; D and trimming come from the DNA. For this sample there are hundreds of thousands of clones; more than 75% appear just once. The ten largest make up roughly 1.6% of the sample.

Recombination connected TRBV7-2 to TRBJ1-2, with 11 bases aligning to TRBD1. This receptor was obtained from a woman aged 40 to 50 who had recovered from COVID-19. Sequencing was carried out using peripheral blood. The CDR3 protein sequence reads: CASSPWTGGDYGYTF. At the DNA level, the sequence is TGTGCCAGCAGCCCTTGGACAGGGGGCGACTATGGCTACACCTTC.